The clone carrying this TCR beta chain was counted many times. TCRdb analysed the RT-PCR reads with MiXCR anew, one entry per CDR3 protein. This sample has more than 550,000 distinct CDR3 sequences; approximately 15% occur once, and the top ten carry 3.6%. Germline lookup yields CDR1 MNHEY and CDR2 SMNVEV (reference sequence). V dropped 5 bases and J dropped 7 bases, with 11 bases sitting between them. The CDR3 has 12 residues. Source material: memory CD4+ T cells from blood. This TCR came from a female donor in good health, serving as a healthy control. The rearrangement links TRBV27 to TRBJ2-5; D is ambiguous. The CDR3 is CASSPWRGTQYF. CDR3 DNA sequence: TGTGCCAGCAGTCCTTGGCGTGGGACCCAGTACTTC.